The clone carrying this T cell receptor (beta chain) was detected many times. CDR1 and CDR2 from the germline V gene are LGHNA and YSLEER. CDR3 length: 14 residues. Trimming pared 0 bases from V and 5 bases from J, leaving 7 bases between. The record originates from a study of Graves' ophthalmopathy and Graves' hyperthyroidism. The TCR beta CDR3 regions underwent amplification from RNA transcripts. HTBI primers served in a first-round RT-PCR, which a second-round multiplex PCR followed. In TCRdb, the multiplex PCR reads were re-called with MiXCR into one record per CDR3 protein. Counted here are 650,000 to 800,000 distinct CDR3 sequences, 35% to 45% occurring once; the ten biggest clones make up roughly 3.5%.

This chain links TRBV4-3 with TRBJ1-4, with D unresolved. The sample taken for sequencing was peripheral blood. The source is an adult man with Graves' ophthalmopathy. CDR3 loop: CASSQDERNEKLFF. The CDR3 bases are TGCGCCAGCAGCCAAGACGAAAGGAATGAAAAACTGTTTTTT.